This TCR beta chain originates from a study of CD8+CD57+ T cells in acquired aplastic anemia (dated by TCRdb to the late 2010s). Some background on the complete study: Extracted DNA from sorted CD4+ and CD8+ cells averaged around 3.2 ug, ranging from about 0.19 to 30 ug. CD8+CD57+ expansion was defined as frequency above the mean frequency observed in healthy subjects.

Genomic DNA served as template for TCR beta VDJ combination and CDR3 sequence profiling. TCR repertoire sequencing was run on an Illumina HiSeq 2000. Regarding the original processing steps: Repertoire assessment relied on Simpson's diversity index, CDR3 size and DJ length profiles, and TRBV/TRBJ rearrangement plots. The most abundant DNA sequence in the deep sequencing data was taken as the immunodominant clone. CDR3 amino acid sequences were screened for sharing across subjects and were compared with published repertoires and the VDJdb database. TCRdb took the public reads, trimmed them with fastp at Q25, ran MiXCR for clone calling and kept in-frame beta chains. Every distinct CDR3 protein forms one entry, paired with its most common genes and DNA. These V and J calls derive from TCRdb rather than the authors' analysis. The sample table holds some 160,000 distinct CDR3 sequences, of which about 45% were seen once. The ten most abundant clones make up 2.5% to 3.5% of the sample.

The paper as a whole reports these results and caveats: Around 28 CD8+ CDR3 sequences were found to be shared between patients and controls, but these sequences appeared to be highly expressed in patients and within the immunodominant clones of the patients. No significant difference in CD8+ Simpson's diversity was found between patients and healthy controls (P=0.060).

Expansion of CD8+CD57+ cells had been shown by flow cytometry in the patients chosen for sequencing. Every patient had a diagnosis of severe acquired aplastic anemia based on International Study of Aplastic Anemia and Agranulocytosis and Camitta criteria. No patient had received any therapy when blood was sampled. The study deep-sequenced TCR repertoires of sorted CD4+ and CD8+ blood T cells from severe aplastic anemia patients and healthy subjects. In the USA, patient enrollment took place under clinicaltrials.gov protocols 00001620, 01623167, 00001397, 00071045, 00081523 and 00961064. Ficoll-Paque density gradient centrifugation was used to isolate peripheral blood mononuclear cells. Before DNA extraction, CD4+ and CD8+ T cells were sorted by FACS or by magnetic beads. Inclusive of the bounding cysteine and phenylalanine, the CDR3 is 14 residues long. The kept DNA is CDR3 alone, 42 bases in frame from the first base. Trimming costs V 6 bases and J 2 bases, and their ends lie 11 bases apart.

Details on this clonotype: The antigen it binds to is not known. It has no much larger one-base neighbor in the sample; base qualities were not kept.

The V and J segments used are TRBV12-3 or TRBV12-4 and TRBJ1-5; possibly the D gene is TRBD1, per 6 matching bases. Sequenced input: sorted CD4+, CD8+, or CD8+CD57+ T cells (not recorded which) from PBMCs. The sequence came from a human donor with aplastic anemia. The sequenced DNA is TGTGCCAGCAGCTCAGGGGTGGGCAATCAGCCCCAGCATTTT. This encodes CASSSGVGNQPQHF.